The TCR beta chain under discussion was sequenced for a study of radiotherapy plus CTLA-4 blockade in lung cancer (dated by TCRdb to the late 2010s). Describing the broader study: Among enrolled patients, roughly 18% had an objective response and roughly 30% reached disease control. General conclusions and limits of the study: After treatment with radiotherapy and ipilimumab, TCR clones that originated in tumors expanded in peripheral blood. The strongest predictors of response, as reported, were early dynamic changes in blood T cell clones along with a rise in serum interferon-beta after radiation.

The study evaluated CTLA-4 blockade (ipilimumab) given together with focal radiation therapy in patients who had chemo-refractory metastatic non-small-cell lung cancer. About this clone itself: What antigen it recognizes has not been identified. No base-level quality is on record; no much larger clone is a single base apart.

Receptor libraries were prepared by the immunoSEQ multiplex PCR assay. The immuneACCESS repertoire file appears here via TCRdb, limited to in-frame rearrangements. These files lack a portion of the clones; in checked studies, under half of the deficit traces to unresolved V genes, and the cause of the others is not known. For this sample the table gives about 98,000 clones, of which 88% were detected only once. Approximately 4.9% of the sample comes from the top ten. The CDR3, from cysteine to phenylalanine, totals 15 residues. Of all the DNA, just the CDR3 is kept, 45 bases in frame from base 1. CDR1 SGHNT and CDR2 YENEEA were looked up in the germline V gene. Here V drops 5 bases and J drops 3 bases, and the junction holds 10 bases not matched to any gene.

This TCR was recovered from a human donor with non-small cell lung cancer that progressed on radiotherapy plus ipilimumab. This specimen consisted of peripheral blood, obtained from a patient treated with radiotherapy plus ipilimumab. Recombination connected TRBV11-3 to TRBJ2-7; the junction holds 7 bases that match TRBD2. The DNA is TGTGCCAGCAGCACGTCGGGCGCTAGCGGCTACGAGCAGTACTTC. The encoded protein is CASSTSGASGYEQYF.